Listed here is a single T cell receptor beta chain. The antigen it binds to is not known. One base away there is no much larger clone; base qualities are not given. This sample was taken from a study of shared clonotypes between healthy human individuals (dated by TCRdb to between 2020 and 2021). The study in broad terms: The cohort included three men and two women between 18 and 49 years of age. For each donor, CD4 naive and CD4 memory were each given three plates, CD8 naive was given two plates, and CD8 memory was given one plate. The study deeply sequenced blood TCR repertoires of five healthy adults to estimate repertoire size and the extent of clonotype sharing between individuals. To increase sequencing depth and limit assay-specific biases, TCR repertoire library preparation and sequencing were carried out by different laboratories using diverse techniques. Per donor, leukapheresis produced somewhere between about 0.9 and 9 billion PBMCs. Overall study results and their limits: Pairwise subsampling indicated that sequencing depth was expected to affect the degree of clonotype sharing among donors. Rarefaction of sorted-subset datasets indicated incomplete sequencing despite the large sequencing depth. The genetic and exposure-history diversity represented was limited by the small number of donors. Estimated clonotype richness was generally larger for naive than for memory subsets. Roughly 5.2% of naive CD4, roughly 3.5% of naive CD8, about 2.4% of memory CD4, and 0.35% to 0.4% of memory CD8 clonotypes were shared across several donors. Only blood was sampled, and tissue TCR repertoires likely differ from those in blood. Clonotypes shared by all four sorted-subset donors showed higher generation probabilities than non-shared clonotypes.

The donors were healthy, HIV-negative adults with no recently reported acute infections or vaccinations. Only Caucasian adults living in Nashville, Tennessee, USA were represented among the donors. Magnetic negative selection was used to enrich CD4+ T cells, after which naive cells were positively selected on CD45RA and the negative fraction became the memory subset. Blood was collected by leukapheresis, and PBMCs were isolated by Ficoll-Histopaque density gradient centrifugation and then cryopreserved in liquid nitrogen vapor phase. Purity and quantity of every magnetically sorted T cell population were checked by analytical flow cytometry. Each sorted fraction had its genomic DNA isolated and then quantified by UV absorbance on a Nanodrop 2000c. Using the deep immunoSEQ assay, multiplex PCR amplified TCR CDR3 regions from genomic DNA. Genomic DNA extracted from each cell subset was distributed evenly over all wells of several immunoSEQ 96-well plates, and each plate served as one replicate. For sorted subsets, around 200 ng genomic DNA, equal to some 30,000 T cell genomes, was loaded into each replicate PCR. Purified libraries were quantified with a Qubit 3.0 fluorometer, sized on a Bioanalyzer 2100, and re-quantified with the KAPA Library Quantification kit. Every immunoSEQ 96-well plate was sequenced on a separate single-read 150-cycle Illumina NextSeq 550 flow cell. On the study's bioinformatics: Because the immunoSEQ output included only junctional sequences and no quality scores, the filtering could not be the same as the filtering used for full-length reads. To assign V/J genes and CDR3, sequences were annotated using PyIR, a Python wrapper for IgBLAST v1.9, with IMGT germline references. Reads were filtered out if the reads had weak V/J assignments (E-value above 1e-6), no CDR3, stop codons, out-of-frame junctions, or ambiguous translated residues. V3J clonotypes were defined as sequences sharing the same inferred V gene, J gene, and CDR3 amino acid sequence. The percentage overlap between two repertoires was calculated by dividing the number of shared unique clonotypes by the size of the smaller repertoire. Richness of each repertoire was evaluated using RTK rarefaction, the Chao1 estimator, and Recon v2.1 estimates of unobserved clonotypes. Generation probabilities were computed with OLGA for all TCRbeta clonotypes obtained by the gDNA method from four donors. What TCRdb holds here is the immuneACCESS table cut down to in-frame rearrangements. Part of the clones is not present; checked against another copy, under half of the missing clones reflect an unresolved V gene, and the others are unexplained. V and J calls and clone size follow that table, whereas D and trimming were derived from the DNA. The sample includes some 790,000 clones, with around 77% observed a single time. The ten largest clones represent under 2% of the sample.

The CDR3 contains 14 residues, cysteine and phenylalanine counted. The only DNA kept is the CDR3, 42 bases in frame from the first base. V loses 4 bases, J loses 7 bases, and the germline ends lie 17 bases apart. Reading the germline V gene gives CDR1 SGHRS and CDR2 YFSETQ. The chain is encoded by TRBV5-1 joined to TRBJ1-2; no D gene call is confident. The sequence was obtained from a woman aged 25 to 39 in good health. Sequenced material: memory CD4+ T cells sorted from blood. According to the study, the label for this sample's cell subset or site signals: CD45RA-negative fraction. The DNA is as follows: TGCGCCAGCAGCGGGGAGGGCAGCCCCGGTGGCTACACCTTC. Its translation reads: CASSGEGSPGGYTF.